Described below is a single TCR beta chain sequence and its context. This clonotype appeared many times. No antigen is known for it. Base qualities are not provided; no much larger clone lies one nucleotide away. A case-control design nested within a healthcare worker cohort in London, UK, was used, with weekly nasopharyngeal swab PCR tests and blood sampling performed. Between 23 and 31 March 2020, the week of the UK lockdown, healthcare workers were enrolled and then followed up weekly for as long as 16 weeks. This specimen belongs to a study of early T cells in non-severe SARS-CoV-2 infection (dated by TCRdb to about 2021). Study-wide context: Bulk RNA from unsorted whole blood was used for TCR sequencing, so alpha and beta chains could not be paired. The study at large found these results: Matching against VDJdb was skewed toward anti-spike CD8 responses, likely underestimated virus-specific expansions, and missed private and CD4 specificities.

Libraries were prepared through 5' RACE. The sequencer listed for this sample is NextSeq 500. Unique molecular identifiers were attached to individual cDNA molecules in the TCR library protocol so that sequencing error and PCR bias could be corrected. Both TCR alpha and beta chains were sequenced, and tight co-correlation was observed between alpha and beta sequence abundances in each sample. In the paper's pipeline: Decombinator V4 was used to perform V gene, J gene and CDR3 annotation of TCR sequences. Expanded TCRs were defined as changing significantly between any two time points under a Poisson model with p below 0.0001. Abundances of TCRs were expressed as counts per million after normalisation to the total number of TCRs sequenced in each sample. TRAV1-2 paired with TRAJ12, TRAJ20 or TRAJ33 defined MAIT TCRs, while TRAV10 paired with TRAJ18 defined iNKT TCRs. VDJdb, accessed on 1 November 2021, was searched for TCRs annotated for CMV, EBV and SARS-CoV-2, and TCRs annotated for more than one antigen were excluded. Starting from the raw public reads, TCRdb applied fastp trimming at Q25, assembled clones with MiXCR and retained in-frame beta chains. Rows matching on CDR3 protein sequence are summarized as one entry with the most common DNA and genes. Here the V and J calls rest on TCRdb's processing, not on the authors' analysis. The sample table records 95,000 to 100,000 distinct CDR3 sequences; under 15% of these occur just once. The ten largest clones add up to approximately 2.3% of the sample.

V gives up 6 bases and J gives up 1 base, and the segment between their germline ends measures 7 bases. CDR1 SNHLY and CDR2 FYNNEI were looked up in the germline V gene. From the cysteine through the phenylalanine, the CDR3 covers 13 amino acids. Here the CDR3 DNA is all that survives: 39 bases in frame from base 1. Recombination connected TRBV2 to TRBJ2-1; a tentative D match to TRBD2 spans 5 bases. The sequencing input was whole blood. The TCR was taken from an adult who was a healthcare worker with PCR-confirmed SARS-CoV-2 infection or an uninfected control (not recorded which). The DNA is TGTGCCAGCAGGGAGGTTTCCTACAATGAGCAGTTCTTC. Translated, this gives CASREVSYNEQFF. The CDR3, completed at both ends by the reference TRBV2 and TRBJ2-1 genes, gives the full variable domain EPEVTQTPSHQVTQMGQEVILRCVPISNHLYFYWYRQILGQKVEFLVSFYNNEISEKSEIFDDQFSVERPDGSNFTLKIRSTKLEDSAMYFCASREVSYNEQFFGPGTRLTVL.